The 6 T cell receptor beta chains below were found in one sample sequenced in a study of post-analysis software for immune sequencing data. These receptors' antigens are unknown. Presence of unique molecular identifiers characterized the TCR beta cDNA libraries. TCRdb fed the PCR reads into MiXCR, producing one record per CDR3 protein. The profile shows over 700,000 distinct CDR3 sequences, 25% to 30% of them singletons. Study conclusions and caveats: Higher frequency in patients than in controls was seen for roughly five TRBV segments, with TRBV5-6, TRBV5-1 and TRBV20-1 among them.

Sequencing used blood. All receptors come from a girl aged 5-17 years with multiple sclerosis.

The chain couples TRBV14 to TRBJ2-5; D may be TRBD1 (5 bases). Deletions cut 1 base from V and 0 bases from J, with 18 bases between. The CDR3 is 18 residues long. Per germline, CDR1 SGHDN and CDR2 FVKESK. The CDR3 protein is CASSQGPGFGKYQETQYF. The CDR3 nucleotides are TGTGCCAGCAGCCAAGGACCAGGGTTCGGAAAGTACCAAGAGACCCAGTACTTC.

V usage is TRBV7-2 and J usage is TRBJ2-7; D may be TRBD1 (6 bases). Germline CDR1 is SGHTA and CDR2 is FQGNSA. V dropped 2 bases and J dropped 1 base, with 12 bases sitting between them. The CDR3 consists of 15 residues. The CDR3 loop is CASSLWSGASYEQYF. The CDR3 region has the DNA TGTGCCAGCAGCTTATGGTCAGGGGCTTCCTACGAGCAGTACTTC.

V usage is TRBV9 and J usage is TRBJ2-2, with 14 bases lining up with TRBD2. Germline lookup yields CDR1 SGDLS and CDR2 YYNGEE. V trimming: 4 bases; J trimming: 4 bases; junction bases outside the gene matches: 15. The CDR3 totals 20 residues. Here the CDR3 reads CASSPRIGLAGGGPTGELFF. The CDR3 nucleotides read TGTGCCAGCAGCCCTAGGATCGGACTAGCGGGAGGAGGGCCCACCGGGGAGCTGTTTTTT.

Notes on this clonotype: One junction end disagrees with the germline gene, perhaps due to a read error. The gene calls are TRBV5-6 and TRBJ2-1, with D hard to call. The CDR3 sequence is 13 residues long. Germline-derived CDR1 and CDR2 are SGHDT and YYEEEE. The CDR3 sequence is CASLWPGRNDQFF. CDR3 DNA sequence: TGTGCCAGCCTCTGGCCCGGGCGGAATGACCAGTTCTTC.

This clonotype was detected only a few times. The gene calls are TRBV6-6 and TRBJ1-2; perhaps TRBD1 as D (6 bases). This CDR3 region has 14 residues. Germline CDR1 is MNHNY and CDR2 is SVGAGI (reference sequence). The V end lost 7 bases, the J end lost 1 base, and 13 bases lay between the germline ends. Here the CDR3 reads CASTLDSINYGYTF. The CDR3 DNA follows: TGTGCCAGCACTTTGGACAGCATTAACTATGGCTACACCTTC.

The chain is built from TRBV10-3 and TRBJ2-5; D call uncertain. The ends were cut back, 3 bases at V and 0 bases at J, with 11 bases in the middle. This CDR3 spans 15 amino acids. From germline, CDR1 is ENHRY and CDR2 SYGVKD. CDR3 loop: CAISEHLRDQETQYF. The DNA for the CDR3 is TGTGCCATCAGTGAACACTTGAGAGACCAAGAGACCCAGTACTTC.